The 2 T cell receptor beta chains reported below all come from one sample, sequenced in a study of T cell changes during pregnancy in multiple sclerosis. Produced via immunoSEQ multiplex PCR; TCRdb's table is partial and in-frame only. The table includes approximately 45,000 clones, approximately 81% detected once. The sample was CD4+ T cells from peripheral blood mononuclear cells, taken before pregnancy. The receptors were sampled from a female donor with multiple sclerosis, enrolled in a pregnancy study.

This chain connects TRBV19 to TRBJ1-2; D gene ambiguous. Trimming left V 7 bases short and J 8 bases short, with 17 bases between. Germline CDR1 reads LNHDA; CDR2 reads SQIVND (reference sequence). CDR3 length: 13 residues. The CDR3 DNA reads TGTGCCAGTACCATCAGAAGTTCGGGGGGCTACACCTTC. Translating gives CASTIRSSGGYTF.

This sequence joins TRBV30 and TRBJ2-5; TRBD2 agrees at 7 bases. The CDR3 runs to 14 residues. With V trimmed by 0 bases and J by 5 bases, 6 bases remained unmatched. Germline V gene sequence: CDR1 GTSNPN, CDR2 SVGIG (reference sequence). The CDR3 nucleotides read TGTGCCTGGAGTGTCGGCGGGAGCGTCGAGACCCAGTACTTC. As protein: CAWSVGGSVETQYF.